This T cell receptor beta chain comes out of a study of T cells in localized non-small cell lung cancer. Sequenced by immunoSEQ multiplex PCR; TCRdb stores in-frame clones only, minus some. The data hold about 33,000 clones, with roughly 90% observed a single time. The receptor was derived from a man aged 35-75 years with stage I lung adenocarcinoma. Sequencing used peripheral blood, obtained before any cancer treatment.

Here the CDR3 DNA reads TGTGCCAGCAGTCCAGGGGGCACTGAAGCTTTCTTT. Protein product: CASSPGGTEAFF. The V and J genes are TRBV6-1 and TRBJ1-1, with 7 bases matching TRBD1. Germline loops: CDR1 MNHNS, CDR2 SASEGT. The CDR3 extends over 12 amino acids. V gave up 5 bases and J gave up 4 bases; unmatched junction bases: 1.